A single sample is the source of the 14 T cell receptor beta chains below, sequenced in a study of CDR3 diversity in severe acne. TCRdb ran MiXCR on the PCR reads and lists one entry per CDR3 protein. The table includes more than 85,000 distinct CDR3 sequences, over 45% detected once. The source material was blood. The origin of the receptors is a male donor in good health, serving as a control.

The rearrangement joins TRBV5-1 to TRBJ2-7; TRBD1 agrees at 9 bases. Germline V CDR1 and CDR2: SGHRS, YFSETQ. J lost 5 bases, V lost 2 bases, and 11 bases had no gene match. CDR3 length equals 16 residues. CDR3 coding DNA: TGCGCCAGCAGCTTAGGCCCACAGGGGGCCTATAACGAGCAGTACTTC. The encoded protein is CASSLGPQGAYNEQYF.

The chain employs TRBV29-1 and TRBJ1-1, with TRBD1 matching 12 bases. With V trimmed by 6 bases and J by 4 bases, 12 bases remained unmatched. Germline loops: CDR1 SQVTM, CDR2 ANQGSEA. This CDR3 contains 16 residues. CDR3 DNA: TGCAGCGTGGGACAGGGGGCGAGGGAATTCGTCACTGAAGCTTTCTTT. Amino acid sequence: CSVGQGAREFVTEAFF.

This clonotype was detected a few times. For the CDR3, the DNA is TGTGCCAGCACGATCGGGTTCGGCTATGGCTACACCTTC. Its translation is CASTIGFGYGYTF. This chain links TRBV11-2 with TRBJ1-2; D not resolved. The CDR3 length is 13 residues. In germline, CDR1 is SGHAT, CDR2 FQNNGV. Deletions cut 7 bases from V and 4 bases from J, with 13 bases between.

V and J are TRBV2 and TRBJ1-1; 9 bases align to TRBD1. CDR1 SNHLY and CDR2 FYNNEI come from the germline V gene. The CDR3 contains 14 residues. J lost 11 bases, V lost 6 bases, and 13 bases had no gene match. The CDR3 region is CASSRDRGELDAFF. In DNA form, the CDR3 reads TGTGCCAGCAGCCGCGACAGGGGGGAATTGGATGCTTTCTTT.

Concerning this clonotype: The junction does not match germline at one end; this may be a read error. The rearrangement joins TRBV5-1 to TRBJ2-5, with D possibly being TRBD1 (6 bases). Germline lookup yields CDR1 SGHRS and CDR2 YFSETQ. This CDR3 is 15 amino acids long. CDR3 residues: CAWRPGHVFQETQYF. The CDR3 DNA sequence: TGTGCCTGGCGTCCGGGACACGTCTTCCAAGAGACCCAGTACTTC.

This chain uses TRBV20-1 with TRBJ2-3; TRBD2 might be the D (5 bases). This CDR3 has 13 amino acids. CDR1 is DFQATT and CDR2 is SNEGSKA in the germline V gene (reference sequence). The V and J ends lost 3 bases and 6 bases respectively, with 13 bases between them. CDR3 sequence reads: CSASGMTTDTQYF. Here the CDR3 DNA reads TGCAGTGCTAGCGGGATGACGACTGATACGCAGTATTTT.

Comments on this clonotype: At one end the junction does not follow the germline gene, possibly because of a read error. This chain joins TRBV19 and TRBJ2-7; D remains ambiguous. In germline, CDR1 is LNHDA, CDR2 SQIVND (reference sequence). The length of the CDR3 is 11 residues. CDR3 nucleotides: TGTGCCAGTAGTACGGGTTACGAGCAATACTTC. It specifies CASSTGYEQYF.

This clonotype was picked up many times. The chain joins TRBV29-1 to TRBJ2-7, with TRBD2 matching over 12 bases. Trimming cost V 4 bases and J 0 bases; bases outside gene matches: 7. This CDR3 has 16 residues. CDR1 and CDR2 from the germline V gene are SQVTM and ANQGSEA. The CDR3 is CSVGLAGVLSSYEQYF. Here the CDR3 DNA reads TGCAGCGTTGGACTAGCGGGAGTTCTGAGCTCCTACGAGCAGTACTTC.

CDR3 region: CASSLEAGNYGYTF. In DNA, the CDR3 is TGTGCCAGCAGCCTGGAGGCCGGAAACTATGGCTACACCTTC. The chain employs TRBV5-4 and TRBJ1-2; D gene ambiguous. Trimming took off 4 bases at V and 2 bases at J, with 12 bases between the two ends. This CDR3 spans 14 amino acids. Per germline, CDR1 SGHNT and CDR2 YYREEE (reference sequence).

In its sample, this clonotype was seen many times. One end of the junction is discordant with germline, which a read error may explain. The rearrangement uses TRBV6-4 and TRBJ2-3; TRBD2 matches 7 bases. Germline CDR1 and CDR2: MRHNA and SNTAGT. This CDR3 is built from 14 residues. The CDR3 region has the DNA TGTGCCAGCAGTGAGCGGGAGAGCACGGATACGCGGTATTTT. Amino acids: CASSERESTDTRYF.

CDR3 DNA: TGTGCCAGCAGTGGTAGCGCGCAAGAGACCCAGTACTTC. Amino acids: CASSGSAQETQYF. The chain is built from TRBV2 and TRBJ2-5, with D maybe TRBD2 (5 bases). The germline V gene encodes CDR1 SNHLY and CDR2 FYNNEI. The CDR3 runs 13 residues. Trimming took off 4 bases at V and 2 bases at J, with 8 bases between the two ends.

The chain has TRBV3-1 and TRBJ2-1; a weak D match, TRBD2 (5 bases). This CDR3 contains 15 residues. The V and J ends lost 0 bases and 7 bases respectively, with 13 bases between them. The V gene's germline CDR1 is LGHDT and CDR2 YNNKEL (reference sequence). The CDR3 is CASSQDPALANEQFF. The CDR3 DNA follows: TGTGCCAGCAGCCAAGATCCGGCGCTAGCAAATGAGCAGTTCTTC.

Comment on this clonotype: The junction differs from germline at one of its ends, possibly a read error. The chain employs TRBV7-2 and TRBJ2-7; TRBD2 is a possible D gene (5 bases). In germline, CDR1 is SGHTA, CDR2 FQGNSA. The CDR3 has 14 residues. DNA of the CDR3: TGTGCTAGCAGCCCTCCATTAGCGCCCTACGAGCAGTACTTC. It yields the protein CASSPPLAPYEQYF.

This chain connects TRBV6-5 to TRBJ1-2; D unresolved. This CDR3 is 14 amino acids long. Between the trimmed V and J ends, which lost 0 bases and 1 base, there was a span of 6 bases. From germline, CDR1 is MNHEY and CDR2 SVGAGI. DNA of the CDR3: TGTGCCAGCAGTTACTCGACCCATAACTATGGCTACACCTTC. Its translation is CASSYSTHNYGYTF.